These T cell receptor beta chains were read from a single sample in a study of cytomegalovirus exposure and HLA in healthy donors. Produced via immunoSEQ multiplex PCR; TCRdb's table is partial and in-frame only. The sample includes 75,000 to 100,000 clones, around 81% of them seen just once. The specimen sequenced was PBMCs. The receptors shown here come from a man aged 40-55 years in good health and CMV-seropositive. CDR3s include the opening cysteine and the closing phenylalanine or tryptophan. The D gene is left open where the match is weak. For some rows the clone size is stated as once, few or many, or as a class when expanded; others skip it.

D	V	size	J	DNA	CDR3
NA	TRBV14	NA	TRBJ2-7	TGTGCCAGTAGCACCCCACCGGGACTCCGCTACGAGCAGTACTTC	CASSTPPGLRYEQYF
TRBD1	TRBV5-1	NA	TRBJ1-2	TGCGCCAGCCGTGGGACAGGGGATGTAGGCTACACCTTC	CASRGTGDVGYTF
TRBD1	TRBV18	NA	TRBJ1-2	TGTGCCAGCTCGCCGGGGACAGGGCAATTCGAAGGCTACACCTTC	CASSPGTGQFEGYTF
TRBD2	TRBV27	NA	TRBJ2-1	TGTGCCAGCAGTCTCCGCGGGAGCCATGAGCAGTTCTTC	CASSLRGSHEQFF
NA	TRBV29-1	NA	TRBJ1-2	TGCAGCGTTGAGAACCAAGATGCGGGGGGTCTTGATGGCTACACCTTC	CSVENQDAGGLDGYTF
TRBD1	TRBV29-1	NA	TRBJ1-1	TGCAGCGTTGAAGGTGCGACAGGGGAAGGGCCTGAAGCTTTCTTT	CSVEGATGEGPEAFF
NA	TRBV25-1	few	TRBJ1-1	TGTGCCAGCAGAGACCAGGGAGGGAACACTGAAGCTTTCTTT	CASRDQGGNTEAFF
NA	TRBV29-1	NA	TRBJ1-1	TGCAGCGTTGAGTGGGGGCTGGCCACTGAAGCTTTCTTT	CSVEWGLATEAFF
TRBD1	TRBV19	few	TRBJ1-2	TGTGCCAGTAGTATAACCGGGACAGGGGTTTATGGCTACACCTTC	CASSITGTGVYGYTF
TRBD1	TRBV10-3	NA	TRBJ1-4	TGTGCCATCAGCGAGGGTACGTTGACAGGGGGCGGGGGTAATGAAAAACTGTTTTTT	CAISEGTLTGGGGNEKLFF
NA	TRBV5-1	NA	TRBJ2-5	TGCGCCAGCAGCTTGGTTGGGGGGAGCCAAGAGACCCAGTACTTC	CASSLVGGSQETQYF
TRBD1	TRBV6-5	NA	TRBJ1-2	TGTGCCAGCAGTTACTCCCACAGGGGCTATGGCTACACCTTC	CASSYSHRGYGYTF
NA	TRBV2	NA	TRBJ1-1	TGTGCCAGCACCCGACAGTCGAACACTGAAGCTTTCTTT	CASTRQSNTEAFF
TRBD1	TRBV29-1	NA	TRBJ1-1	TGCAGCGTGTACAGGGGGCAGACTGAAGCTTTCTTT	CSVYRGQTEAFF
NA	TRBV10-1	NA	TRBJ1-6	TGCGCCAGCAGACAGGGTTCTAATTCACCCCTCCACTTT	CASRQGSNSPLHF
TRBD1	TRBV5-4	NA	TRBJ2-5	TGTGCCAGCAGCTCCGCCGACAGGGCCGAGACCCAGTACTTC	CASSSADRAETQYF
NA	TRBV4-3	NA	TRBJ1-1	TGCGCCAGCAGCCAAGGGACAGAAGCTTTCTTT	CASSQGTEAFF
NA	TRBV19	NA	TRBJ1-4	TGTGCCAGTAGTATAGTGATGGAGTTGGCTAATGAAAAACTGTTTTTT	CASSIVMELANEKLFF
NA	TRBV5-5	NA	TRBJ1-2	TGTGCCAGCAGCCTCGGGGTGCTCTATGGCTACACCTTC	CASSLGVLYGYTF
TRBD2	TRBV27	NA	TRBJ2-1	TGTGCCAGCACCCGACTAGCGTTTGATGAGCAGTTCTTC	CASTRLAFDEQFF
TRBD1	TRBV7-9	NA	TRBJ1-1	TGTGCCAGCAGCTTGCCGGGACAGGGAATCTCTGAAGCTTTCTTT	CASSLPGQGISEAFF
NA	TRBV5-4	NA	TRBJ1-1	TGTGCCAGCAGCTTGGCCGGGGGGCTCACTGAAGCTTTCTTT	CASSLAGGLTEAFF
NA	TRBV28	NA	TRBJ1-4	TGTGCCAGCGGGAGGGCAGGGAGTGCAACTAATGAAAAACTGTTTTTT	CASGRAGSATNEKLFF
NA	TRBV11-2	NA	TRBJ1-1	TGTGCCAGCAGCCCAGATCAGGGAACAAAAGCTTTCTTT	CASSPDQGTKAFF
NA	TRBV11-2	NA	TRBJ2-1	TGTGCCAGCAGTTTGGGACTCAACAATGAGCAGTTCTTC	CASSLGLNNEQFF